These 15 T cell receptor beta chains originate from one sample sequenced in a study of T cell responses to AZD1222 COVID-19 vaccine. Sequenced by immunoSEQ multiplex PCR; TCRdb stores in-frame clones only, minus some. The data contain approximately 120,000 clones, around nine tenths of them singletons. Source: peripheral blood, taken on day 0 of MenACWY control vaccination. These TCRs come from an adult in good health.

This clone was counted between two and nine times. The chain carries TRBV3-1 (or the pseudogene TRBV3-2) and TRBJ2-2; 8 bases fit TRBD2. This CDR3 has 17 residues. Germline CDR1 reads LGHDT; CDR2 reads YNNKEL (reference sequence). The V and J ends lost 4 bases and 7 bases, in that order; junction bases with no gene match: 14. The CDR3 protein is CASSPSPVSGTIGELFF. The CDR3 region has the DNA TGTGCCAGCAGCCCATCTCCGGTTAGCGGGACGATCGGGGAGCTGTTTTTT.

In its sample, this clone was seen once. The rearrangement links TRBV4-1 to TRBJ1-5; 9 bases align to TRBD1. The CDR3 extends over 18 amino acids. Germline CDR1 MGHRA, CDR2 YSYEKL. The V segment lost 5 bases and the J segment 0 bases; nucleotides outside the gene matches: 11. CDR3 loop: CASSSGQGGLSSNQPQHF. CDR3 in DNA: TGCGCCAGCAGCTCGGGACAGGGAGGCCTTAGTAGCAATCAGCCCCAGCATTTT.

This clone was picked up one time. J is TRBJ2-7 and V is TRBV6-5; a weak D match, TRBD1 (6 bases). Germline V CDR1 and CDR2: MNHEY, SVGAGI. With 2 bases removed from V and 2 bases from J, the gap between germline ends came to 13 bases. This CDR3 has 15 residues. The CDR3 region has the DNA TGTGCCAGCAGTTACCTCGGGCAGGGGCCCTACGAGCAGTACTTC. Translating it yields CASSYLGQGPYEQYF.

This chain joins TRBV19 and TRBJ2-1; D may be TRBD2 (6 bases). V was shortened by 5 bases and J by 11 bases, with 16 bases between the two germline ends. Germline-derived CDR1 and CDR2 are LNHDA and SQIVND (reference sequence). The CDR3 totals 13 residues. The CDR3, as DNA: TGTGCCAGTAGTCCCAACGCGGGACTCCAGCAGTTCTTC. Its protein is CASSPNAGLQQFF. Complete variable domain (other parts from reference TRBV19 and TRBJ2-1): DGGITQSPKYLFRKEGQNVTLSCEQNLNHDAMYWYRQDPGQGLRLIYYSQIVNDFQKGDIAEGYSVSREKKESFPLTVTSAQKNPTAFYLCASSPNAGLQQFFGPGTRLTVL.

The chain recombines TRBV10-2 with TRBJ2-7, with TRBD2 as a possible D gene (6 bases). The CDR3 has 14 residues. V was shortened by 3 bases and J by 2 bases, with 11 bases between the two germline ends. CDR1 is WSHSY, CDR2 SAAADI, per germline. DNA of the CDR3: TGCGCCAGCAGTGAAGCGGGCCTGACCTACGAGCAGTACTTC. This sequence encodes CASSEAGLTYEQYF.

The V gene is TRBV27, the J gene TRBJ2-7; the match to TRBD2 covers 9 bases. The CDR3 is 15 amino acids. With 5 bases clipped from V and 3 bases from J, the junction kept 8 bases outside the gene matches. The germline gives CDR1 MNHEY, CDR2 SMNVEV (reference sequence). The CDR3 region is CASSLTSGFFYEQYF. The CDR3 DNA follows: TGTGCCAGCAGTCTGACTAGCGGATTCTTCTACGAGCAGTACTTC.

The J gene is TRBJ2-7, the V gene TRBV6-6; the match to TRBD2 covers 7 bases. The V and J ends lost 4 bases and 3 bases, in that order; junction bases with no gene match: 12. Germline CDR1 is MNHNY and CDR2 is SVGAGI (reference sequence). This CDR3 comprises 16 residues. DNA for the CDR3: TGTGCCAGCAGTTCCCCTCCTAGCGGAAGAAACTACGAGCAGTACTTC. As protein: CASSSPPSGRNYEQYF.

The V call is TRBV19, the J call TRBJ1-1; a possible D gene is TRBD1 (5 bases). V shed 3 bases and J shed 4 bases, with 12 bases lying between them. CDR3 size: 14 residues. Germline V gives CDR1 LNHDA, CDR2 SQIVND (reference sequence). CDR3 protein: CASSMWKGSTEAFF. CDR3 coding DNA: TGTGCCAGTAGTATGTGGAAGGGGAGCACTGAAGCTTTCTTT. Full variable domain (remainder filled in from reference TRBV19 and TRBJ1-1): DGGITQSPKYLFRKEGQNVTLSCEQNLNHDAMYWYRQDPGQGLRLIYYSQIVNDFQKGDIAEGYSVSREKKESFPLTVTSAQKNPTAFYLCASSMWKGSTEAFFGQGTRLTVV.

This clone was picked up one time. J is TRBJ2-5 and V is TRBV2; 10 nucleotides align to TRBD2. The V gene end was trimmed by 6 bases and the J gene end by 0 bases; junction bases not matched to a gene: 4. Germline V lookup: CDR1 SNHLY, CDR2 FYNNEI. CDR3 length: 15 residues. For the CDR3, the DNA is TGTGCCAGCAGGGTCACTAGCGGGAACCAAGAGACCCAGTACTTC. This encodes CASRVTSGNQETQYF.

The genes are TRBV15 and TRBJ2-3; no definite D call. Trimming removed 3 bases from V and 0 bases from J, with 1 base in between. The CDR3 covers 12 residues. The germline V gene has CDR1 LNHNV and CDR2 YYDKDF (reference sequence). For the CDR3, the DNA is TGTGCCACCAGCAGTAGCACAGATACGCAGTATTTT. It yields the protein CATSSSTDTQYF.

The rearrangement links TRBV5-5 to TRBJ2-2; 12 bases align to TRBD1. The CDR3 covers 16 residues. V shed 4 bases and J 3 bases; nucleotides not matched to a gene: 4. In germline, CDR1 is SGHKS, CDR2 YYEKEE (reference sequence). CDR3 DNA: TGTGCCAGCAGCATGGGACAGGGGGCCGACACCGGGGAGCTGTTTTTT. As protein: CASSMGQGADTGELFF.

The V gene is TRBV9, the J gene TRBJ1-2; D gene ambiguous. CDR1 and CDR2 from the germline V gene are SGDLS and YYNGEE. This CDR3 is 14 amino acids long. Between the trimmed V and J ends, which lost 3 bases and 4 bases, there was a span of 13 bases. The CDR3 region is CASSASGRGYGYTF. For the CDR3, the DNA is TGTGCCAGCAGCGCAAGTGGACGGGGCTATGGCTACACCTTC.

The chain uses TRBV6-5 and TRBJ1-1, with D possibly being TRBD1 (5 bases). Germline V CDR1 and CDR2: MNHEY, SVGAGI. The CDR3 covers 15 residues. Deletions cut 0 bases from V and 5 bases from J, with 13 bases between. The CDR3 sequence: CASSYSAGGGTEAFF. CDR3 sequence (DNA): TGTGCCAGCAGTTACTCGGCGGGCGGGGGGACTGAAGCTTTCTTT.

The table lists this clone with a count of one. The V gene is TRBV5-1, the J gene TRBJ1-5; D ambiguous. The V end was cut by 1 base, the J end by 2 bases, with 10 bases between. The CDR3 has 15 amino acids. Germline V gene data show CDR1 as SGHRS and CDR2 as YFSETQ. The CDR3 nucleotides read TGCGCCAGCAGCTTGTCGGGGATCCGCAATCAGCCCCAGCATTTT. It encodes CASSLSGIRNQPQHF.

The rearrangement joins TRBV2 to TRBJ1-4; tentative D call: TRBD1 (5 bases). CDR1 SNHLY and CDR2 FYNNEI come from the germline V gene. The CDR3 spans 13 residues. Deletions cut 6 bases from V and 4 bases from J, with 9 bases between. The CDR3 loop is CASSGAGNEKLFF. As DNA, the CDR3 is TGTGCCAGCAGCGGGGCCGGTAATGAAAAACTGTTTTTT.